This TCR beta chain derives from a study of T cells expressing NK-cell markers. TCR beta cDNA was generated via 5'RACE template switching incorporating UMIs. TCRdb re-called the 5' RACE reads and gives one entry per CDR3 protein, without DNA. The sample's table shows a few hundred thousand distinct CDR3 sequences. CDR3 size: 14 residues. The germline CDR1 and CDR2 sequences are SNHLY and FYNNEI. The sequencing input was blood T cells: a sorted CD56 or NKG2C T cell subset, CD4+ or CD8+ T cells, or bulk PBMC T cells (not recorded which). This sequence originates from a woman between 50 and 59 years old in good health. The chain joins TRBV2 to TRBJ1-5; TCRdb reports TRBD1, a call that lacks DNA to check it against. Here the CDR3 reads CASRWGSSNQPQHF. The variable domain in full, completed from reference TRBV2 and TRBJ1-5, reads EPEVTQTPSHQVTQMGQEVILRCVPISNHLYFYWYRQILGQKVEFLVSFYNNEISEKSEIFDDQFSVERPDGSNFTLKIRSTKLEDSAMYFCASRWGSSNQPQHFGDGTRLSIL.